This T cell receptor beta chain is from a study of radiation and T cells in renal cell carcinoma. CDR3 length equals 13 residues. Germline V gene sequence: CDR1 SEHNR, CDR2 FQNEAQ (reference sequence). The V segment lost 5 bases and the J segment 5 bases; nucleotides outside the gene matches: 3. Time point described: blood 4 weeks post-SBRT, at nephrectomy. Regarding treatment: 15 Gy SBRT to primary tumor, nephrectomy 4 weeks later. The patient's renal cell carcinoma had clear cell pathology. Assay used: immunoSEQ multiplex PCR; TCRdb lists only in-frame clones, some missing. The sample holds around 64,000 clones, around 80% seen once.

The V gene is TRBV7-9, the J gene TRBJ2-5, with TRBD2 matching 9 bases. This clonotype was sampled from a man aged 55 to 70 with renal cell carcinoma. The sample here was blood, taken from a patient whose treatment included radiotherapy and nephrectomy. CDR3 coding DNA: TGTGCCAGCAGCCTCGCGGGAGGGGAGACCCAGTACTTC. Protein: CASSLAGGETQYF.